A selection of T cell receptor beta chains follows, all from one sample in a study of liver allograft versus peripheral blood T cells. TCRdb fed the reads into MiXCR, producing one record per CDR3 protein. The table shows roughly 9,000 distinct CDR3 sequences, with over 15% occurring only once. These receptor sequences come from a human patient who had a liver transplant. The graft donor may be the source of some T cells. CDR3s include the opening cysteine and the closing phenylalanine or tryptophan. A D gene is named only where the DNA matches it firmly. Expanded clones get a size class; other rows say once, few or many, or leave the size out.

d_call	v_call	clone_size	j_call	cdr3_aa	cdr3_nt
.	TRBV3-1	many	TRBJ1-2	CASSQSDPGGYTF	TGTGCCAGCAGCCAATCGGACCCGGGAGGCTACACCTTC
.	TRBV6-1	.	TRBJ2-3	CASREAGVIGDTQYF	TGTGCCAGCAGAGAAGCGGGTGTGATTGGAGATACGCAGTATTTT
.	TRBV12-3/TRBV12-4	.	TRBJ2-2	CASSLNRNTANTGELFF	TGTGCCAGCAGTTTAAACAGGAACACCGCGAACACCGGGGAGCTGTTTTTT
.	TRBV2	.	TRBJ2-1	CASSEAGRRGPIF	TGTGCCAGCAGTGAAGCCGGTAGACGGGGGCCGATCTTC
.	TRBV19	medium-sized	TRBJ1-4	CASSRLGALQGAEEKLFF	TGTGCCAGTAGTAGACTGGGGGCATTACAGGGTGCGGAGGAAAAACTGTTTTTT
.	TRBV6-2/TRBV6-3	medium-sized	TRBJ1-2	CASSYGGYGYTF	TGTGCCAGCAGTTACGGCGGCTATGGCTACACCTTC
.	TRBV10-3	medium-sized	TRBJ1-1	CAISEPTMGAHEAFF	TGTGCCATCAGTGAGCCAACTATGGGGGCACACGAAGCTTTCTTT
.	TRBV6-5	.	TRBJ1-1	CASRQQVNTEAFF	TGTGCCAGCAGGCAACAGGTGAACACTGAAGCTTTCTTT
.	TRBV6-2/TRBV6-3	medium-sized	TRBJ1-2	CASSPAGVYGYTF	TGTGCCAGCAGCCCCGCGGGGGTCTATGGCTACACCTTC
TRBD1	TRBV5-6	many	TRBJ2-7	CASSLFPGGGIISYEQYF	TGTGCCAGCAGCTTGTTCCCAGGGGGCGGAATTATCTCCTACGAGCAGTACTTC
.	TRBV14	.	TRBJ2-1	CASSQVLGVQCF	TGTGCCAGCAGCCAAGTGCTCGGGGTGCAGTGCTTC
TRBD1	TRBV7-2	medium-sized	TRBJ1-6	CASSLFGQGYNSPLHF	TGTGCCAGCAGCTTATTTGGACAGGGATATAATTCACCCCTCCACTTT
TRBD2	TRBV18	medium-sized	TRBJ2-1	CASSRGDYNEQFF	TGTGCCAGCTCCCGGGGGGACTACAATGAGCAGTTCTTC
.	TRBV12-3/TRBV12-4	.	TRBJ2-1	CASSPRPRPLVNNEQFF	TGTGCCAGCAGCCCCCGCCCCAGGCCCCTTGTTAACAATGAGCAGTTCTTC
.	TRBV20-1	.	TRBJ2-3	CSARKAGATDTQYF	TGCAGTGCTAGAAAGGCGGGGGCCACAGATACGCAGTATTTT
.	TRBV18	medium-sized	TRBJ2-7	CASSTASYEQYF	TGTGCCAGCTCTACAGCCTCCTACGAGCAGTACTTC
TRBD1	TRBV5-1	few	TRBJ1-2	CASSFATGAYGYTF	TGCGCCAGCAGCTTCGCGACAGGGGCCTATGGCTACACCTTC
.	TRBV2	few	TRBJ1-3	CASSVAGVGNTIYF	TGTGCCAGCAGTGTGGCAGGGGTGGGAAACACCATATATTTT
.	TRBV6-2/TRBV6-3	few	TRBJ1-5	CASSQGGGNQPQHF	TGTGCCAGCTCCCAGGGAGGGGGCAATCAGCCCCAGCATTTT
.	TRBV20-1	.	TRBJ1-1	CSATGGGNTEAFF	TGCAGTGCGACGGGGGGGGGGAACACTGAAGCTTTCTTT
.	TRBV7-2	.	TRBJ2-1	CASSLNGANEQFF	TGTGCCAGCAGCCTCAACGGGGCGAATGAGCAGTTCTTC
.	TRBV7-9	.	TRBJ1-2	CASSSLRGYTF	TGTGCCAGCAGCTCCCTTAGGGGCTACACCTTC
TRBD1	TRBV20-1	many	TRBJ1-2	CSAPASPRGVYGYTF	TGCAGTGCTCCAGCATCCCCCAGGGGGGTTTATGGCTACACCTTC
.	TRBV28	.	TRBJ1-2	CASSSPFNHYYTF	TGTGCCAGCAGTTCCCCCTTCAACCACTACTACACCTTC
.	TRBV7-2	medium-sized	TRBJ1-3	CASSLEGTGSGNTIYF	TGTGCCAGCAGCTTAGAGGGGACGGGCTCTGGAAACACCATATATTTT
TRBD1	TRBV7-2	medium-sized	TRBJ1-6	CASSRGQGGNSPLHF	TGTGCCAGCAGCCGGGGACAGGGGGGTAATTCACCCCTCCACTTT
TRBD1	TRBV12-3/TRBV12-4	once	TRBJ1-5	CASSFDRGNNQPQHF	TGTGCCAGCAGTTTCGACAGGGGCAACAATCAGCCCCAGCATTTT
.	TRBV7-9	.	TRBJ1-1	CASSLGGGTEAFF	TGTGCCAGCAGCTTAGGTGGGGGGACTGAAGCTTTCTTT
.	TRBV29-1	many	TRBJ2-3	CSVLQGGDTQYF	TGCAGCGTACTCCAGGGTGGAGATACGCAGTATTTT
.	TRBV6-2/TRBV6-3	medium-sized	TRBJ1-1	CASRSGQLDTEAFF	TGTGCCAGCAGGTCAGGACAGCTAGACACTGAAGCTTTCTTT
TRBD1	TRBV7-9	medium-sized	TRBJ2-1	CASSLGTGPYNEQFF	TGTGCCAGCAGCTTAGGGACAGGGCCCTACAATGAGCAGTTCTTC
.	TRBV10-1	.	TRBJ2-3	CASSWGPDSSTDTQYF	TGTGCCAGCAGTTGGGGCCCAGACTCCAGCACAGATACGCAGTATTTT
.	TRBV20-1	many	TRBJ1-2	CSAVDSAQSNGYTF	TGCAGTGCGGTGGACAGTGCCCAGAGTAATGGCTACACCTTC
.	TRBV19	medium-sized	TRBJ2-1	CASKVQTSPYNEQFF	TGTGCCAGTAAAGTTCAAACTAGCCCATACAATGAGCAGTTCTTC
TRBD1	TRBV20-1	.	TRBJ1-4	CSAQATRGRALKDEKLFF	TGCAGTGCTCAAGCGACCAGGGGGCGAGCGTTAAAGGATGAAAAACTGTTTTTT
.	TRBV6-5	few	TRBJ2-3	CASSRLTGRTQYF	TGTGCCAGCAGCCGACTCACAGGGAGGACGCAGTATTTT
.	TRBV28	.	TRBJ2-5	CASRGGAGLGETQYF	TGTGCCAGCAGGGGAGGAGCTGGATTAGGAGAGACCCAGTACTTC
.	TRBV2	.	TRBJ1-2	CASRGQGSGYTF	TGTGCCAGCAGGGGGCAGGGTAGTGGCTACACCTTC
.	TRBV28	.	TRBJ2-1	CASSLWGVTSYNEQFF	TGTGCCAGCAGTTTGTGGGGGGTCACCTCCTACAATGAGCAGTTCTTC
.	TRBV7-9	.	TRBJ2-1	CASSLGVNEQFF	TGTGCCAGCAGCTTAGGTGTGAATGAGCAGTTCTTC
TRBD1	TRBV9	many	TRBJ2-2	CASSATGANTGELFF	TGTGCCAGCAGCGCCACAGGGGCGAACACCGGGGAGCTGTTTTTT
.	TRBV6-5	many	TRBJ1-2	CASSYSRGEGYTF	TGTGCCAGCAGTTACAGCAGGGGAGAGGGCTACACCTTC